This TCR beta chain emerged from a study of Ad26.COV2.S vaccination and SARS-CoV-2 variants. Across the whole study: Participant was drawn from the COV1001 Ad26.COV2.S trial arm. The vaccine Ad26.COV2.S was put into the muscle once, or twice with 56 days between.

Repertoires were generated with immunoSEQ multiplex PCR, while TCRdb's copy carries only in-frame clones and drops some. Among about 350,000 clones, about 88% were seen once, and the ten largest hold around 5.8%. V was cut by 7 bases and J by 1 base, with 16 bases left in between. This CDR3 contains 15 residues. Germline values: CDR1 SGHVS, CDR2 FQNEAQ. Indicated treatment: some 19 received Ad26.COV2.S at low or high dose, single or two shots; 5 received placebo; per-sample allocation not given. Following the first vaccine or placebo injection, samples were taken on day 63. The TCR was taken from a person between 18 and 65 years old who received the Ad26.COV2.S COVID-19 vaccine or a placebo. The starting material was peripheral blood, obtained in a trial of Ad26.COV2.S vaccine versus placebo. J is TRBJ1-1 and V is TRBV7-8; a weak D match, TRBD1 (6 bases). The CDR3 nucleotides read TGTGCCAGCACTGCAGTAGGGGGGACGAACACTGAAGCTTTCTTT. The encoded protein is CASTAVGGTNTEAFF. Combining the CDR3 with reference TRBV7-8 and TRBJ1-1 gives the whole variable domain GAGVSQSPRYKVAKRGQDVALRCDPISGHVSLFWYQQALGQGPEFLTYFQNEAQLDKSGLPSDRFFAERPEGSVSTLKIQRTQQEDSAVYLCASTAVGGTNTEAFFGQGTRLTVV.